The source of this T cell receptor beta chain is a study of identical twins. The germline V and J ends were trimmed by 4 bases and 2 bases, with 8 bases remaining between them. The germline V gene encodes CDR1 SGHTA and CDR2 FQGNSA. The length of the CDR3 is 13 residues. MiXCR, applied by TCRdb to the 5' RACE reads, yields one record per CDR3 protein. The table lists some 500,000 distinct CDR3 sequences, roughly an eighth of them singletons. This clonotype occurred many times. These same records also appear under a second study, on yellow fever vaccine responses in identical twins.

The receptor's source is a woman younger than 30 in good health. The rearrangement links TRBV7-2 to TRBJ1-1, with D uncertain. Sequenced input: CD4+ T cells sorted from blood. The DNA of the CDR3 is TGTGCCAGCAGCTCCGGTATTAACACTGAAGCTTTCTTT. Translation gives CASSSGINTEAFF.